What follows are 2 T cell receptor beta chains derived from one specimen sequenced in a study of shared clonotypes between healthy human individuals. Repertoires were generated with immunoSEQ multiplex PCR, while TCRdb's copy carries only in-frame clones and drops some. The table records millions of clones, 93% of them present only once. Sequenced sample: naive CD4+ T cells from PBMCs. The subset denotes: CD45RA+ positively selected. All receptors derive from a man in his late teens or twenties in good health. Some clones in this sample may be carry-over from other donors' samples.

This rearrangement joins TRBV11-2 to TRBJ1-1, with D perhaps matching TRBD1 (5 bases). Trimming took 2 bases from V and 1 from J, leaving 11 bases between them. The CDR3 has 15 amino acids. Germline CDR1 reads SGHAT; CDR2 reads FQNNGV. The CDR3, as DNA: TGTGCCAGCAGCTTAAGGGGACTTAAGAACACTGAAGCTTTCTTT. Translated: CASSLRGLKNTEAFF.

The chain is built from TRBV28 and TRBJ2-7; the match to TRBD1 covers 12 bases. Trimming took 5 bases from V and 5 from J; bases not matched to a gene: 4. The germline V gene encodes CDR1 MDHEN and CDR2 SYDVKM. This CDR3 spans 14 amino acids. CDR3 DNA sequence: TGTGCCAGCAGTCCGGGACAGGGGGCGCACGAGCAGTACTTC. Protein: CASSPGQGAHEQYF.